The clone carrying this T cell receptor (beta chain) was seen ten or more times. Its antigen is as yet unknown. This record belongs to a study of identical twins. The CDR3 runs 15 residues. Per germline, CDR1 MGHRA and CDR2 YSYEKL. V lost 0 bases and J lost 5, with 14 bases in between. Study-wide points: The conclusions drew on cross-sectional statistical analysis instead of tracking the same donors.

Template switching added a universal primer binding site, and final cDNA carried unique molecular identifiers. TCRdb re-analysed the 5' RACE reads in MiXCR, keeping a single row per CDR3 protein. Found here are under 350,000 distinct CDR3 sequences, nearly 9.5% of them singletons; the top ten hold around 7.1%. These data were likewise used in another study, on yellow fever vaccine responses in identical twins.

Sequencing input: CD8+ T cells sorted from blood. The chain carries TRBV4-1 and TRBJ2-7; D is perhaps TRBD2 (6 bases). The receptor comes from a young woman in good health. The CDR3 DNA reads TGCGCCAGCAGCCAAGATGGAGGGGTGGGCAACGAGCAGTACTTC. Protein sequence: CASSQDGGVGNEQYF.